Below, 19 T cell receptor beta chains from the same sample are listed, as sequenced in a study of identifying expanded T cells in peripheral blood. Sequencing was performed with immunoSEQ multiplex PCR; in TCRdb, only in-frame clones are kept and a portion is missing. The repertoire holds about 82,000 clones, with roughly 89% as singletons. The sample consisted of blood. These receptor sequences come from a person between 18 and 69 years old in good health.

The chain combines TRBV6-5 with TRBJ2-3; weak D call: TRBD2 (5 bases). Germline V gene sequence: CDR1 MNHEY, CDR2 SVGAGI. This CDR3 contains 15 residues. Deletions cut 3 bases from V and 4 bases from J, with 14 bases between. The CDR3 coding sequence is TGTGCCAGCAGTTATTCGGGGAGTTGGGCAGATACGCAGTATTTT. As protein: CASSYSGSWADTQYF.

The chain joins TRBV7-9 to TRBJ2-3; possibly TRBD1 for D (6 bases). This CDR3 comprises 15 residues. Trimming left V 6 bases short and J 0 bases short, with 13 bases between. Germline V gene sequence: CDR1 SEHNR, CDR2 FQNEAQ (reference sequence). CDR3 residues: CASSLGDTSTDTQYF. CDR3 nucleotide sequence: TGTGCCAGCAGTCTGGGGGACACTAGCACAGATACGCAGTATTTT.

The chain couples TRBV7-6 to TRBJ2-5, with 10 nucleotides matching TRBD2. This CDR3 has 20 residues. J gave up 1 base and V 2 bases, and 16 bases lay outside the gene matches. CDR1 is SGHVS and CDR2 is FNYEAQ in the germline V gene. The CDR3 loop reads CASSLPRVAGGTTTQETQYF. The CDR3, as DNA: TGTGCCAGCAGCTTACCTCGTGTAGCGGGGGGTACAACTACCCAAGAGACCCAGTACTTC.

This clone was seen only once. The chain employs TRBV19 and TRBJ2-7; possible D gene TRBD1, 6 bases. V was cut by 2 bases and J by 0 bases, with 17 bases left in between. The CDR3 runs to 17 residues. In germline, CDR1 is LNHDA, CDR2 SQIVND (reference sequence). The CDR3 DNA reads TGTGCCAGTAGTATATGGTCTGGACAGATAGTCTCCTACGAGCAGTACTTC. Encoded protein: CASSIWSGQIVSYEQYF.

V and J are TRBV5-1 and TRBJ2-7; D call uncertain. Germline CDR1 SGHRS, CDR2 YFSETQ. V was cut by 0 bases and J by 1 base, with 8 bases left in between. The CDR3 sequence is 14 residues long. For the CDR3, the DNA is TGCGCCAGCAGCTTGGGGCAGATTTCCTACGAGCAGTACTTC. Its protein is CASSLGQISYEQYF.

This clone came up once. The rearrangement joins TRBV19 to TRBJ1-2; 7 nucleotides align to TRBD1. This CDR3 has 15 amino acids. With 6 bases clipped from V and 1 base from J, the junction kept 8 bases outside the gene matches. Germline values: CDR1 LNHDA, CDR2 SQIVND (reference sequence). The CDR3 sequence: CASSIFRQGNYGYTF. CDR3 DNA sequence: TGTGCCAGTAGCATATTCCGACAGGGTAACTATGGCTACACCTTC.

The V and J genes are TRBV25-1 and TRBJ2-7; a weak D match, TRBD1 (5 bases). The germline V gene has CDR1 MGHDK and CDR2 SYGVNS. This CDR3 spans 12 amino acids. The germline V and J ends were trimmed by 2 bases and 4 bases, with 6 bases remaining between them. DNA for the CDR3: TGTGCCAGCAGTGAAACAGGTTACGAGCAGTACTTC. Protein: CASSETGYEQYF.

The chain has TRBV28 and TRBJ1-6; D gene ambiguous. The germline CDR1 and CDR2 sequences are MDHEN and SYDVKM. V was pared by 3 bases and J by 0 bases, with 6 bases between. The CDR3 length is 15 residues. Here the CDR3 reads CASSLGSSYNSPLHF. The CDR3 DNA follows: TGTGCCAGCAGTTTGGGGAGCTCCTATAATTCACCCCTCCACTTT.

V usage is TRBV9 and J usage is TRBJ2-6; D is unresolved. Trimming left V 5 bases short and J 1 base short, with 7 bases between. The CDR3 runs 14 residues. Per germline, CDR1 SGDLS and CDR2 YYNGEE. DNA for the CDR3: TGTGCCAGCAGTGGGCAGTCTGGGGCCAACGTCCTGACTTTC. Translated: CASSGQSGANVLTF.

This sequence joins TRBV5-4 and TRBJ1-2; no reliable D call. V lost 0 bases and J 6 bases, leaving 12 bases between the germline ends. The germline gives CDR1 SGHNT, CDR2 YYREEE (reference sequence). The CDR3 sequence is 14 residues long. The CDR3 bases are TGTGCCAGCAGCTTGGCGGGCCCTCAGGATGGCTACACCTTC. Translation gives CASSLAGPQDGYTF.

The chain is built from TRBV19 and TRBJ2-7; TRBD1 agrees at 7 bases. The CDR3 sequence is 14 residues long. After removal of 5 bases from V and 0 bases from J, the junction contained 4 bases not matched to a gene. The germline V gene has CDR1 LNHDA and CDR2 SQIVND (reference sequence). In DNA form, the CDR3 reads TGTGCCAGTAGTGAGACAGGGAGCTCCTACGAGCAGTACTTC. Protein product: CASSETGSSYEQYF. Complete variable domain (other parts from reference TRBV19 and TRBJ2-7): DGGITQSPKYLFRKEGQNVTLSCEQNLNHDAMYWYRQDPGQGLRLIYYSQIVNDFQKGDIAEGYSVSREKKESFPLTVTSAQKNPTAFYLCASSETGSSYEQYFGPGTRLTVT.

The DNA of the CDR3 is TGTGCCAGCAGCTTAGCGGGGGGCTCTTTGAATGAGCAGTTCTTC. This translates into CASSLAGGSLNEQFF. V usage is TRBV7-3 and J usage is TRBJ2-1; 8 nucleotides line up with TRBD2. Germline CDR1 and CDR2: SGHTA and FQGTGA. The CDR3 runs to 15 residues. V was clipped by 2 bases and J by 7 bases; unmatched bases: 7. Supplemented by reference TRBV7-3 and TRBJ2-1, the full variable domain reads GAGVSQTPSNKVTEKGKYVELRCDPISGHTALYWYRQSLGQGPEFLIYFQGTGAADDSGLPNDRFFAVRPEGSVSTLKIQRTERGDSAVYLCASSLAGGSLNEQFFGPGTRLTVL.

In nucleotides, the CDR3 is TGTGCCAGCAGCCCACAACGGGAGACCCAGTACTTC. It yields the protein CASSPQRETQYF. The chain links TRBV7-9 to TRBJ2-5; no reliable D call. Trimming removed 5 bases from V and 5 bases from J, with 9 bases in between. Germline CDR1 SEHNR, CDR2 FQNEAQ (reference sequence). This CDR3 contains 12 residues.

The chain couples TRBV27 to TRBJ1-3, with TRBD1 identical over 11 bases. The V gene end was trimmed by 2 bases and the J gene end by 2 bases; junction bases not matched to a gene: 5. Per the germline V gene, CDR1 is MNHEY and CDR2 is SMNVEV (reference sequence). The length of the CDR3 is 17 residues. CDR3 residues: CASSLTAGQGAGNTIYF. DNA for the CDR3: TGTGCCAGCAGTTTAACCGCGGGACAGGGGGCTGGAAACACCATATATTTT.

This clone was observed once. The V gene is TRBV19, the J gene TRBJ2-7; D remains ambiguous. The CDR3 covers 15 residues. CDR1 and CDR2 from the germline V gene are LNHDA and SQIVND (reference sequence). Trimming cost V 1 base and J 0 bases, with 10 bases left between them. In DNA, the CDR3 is TGTGCCAGTAGTATAGCAGCAGGCTTCTCCTACGAGCAGTACTTC. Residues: CASSIAAGFSYEQYF.

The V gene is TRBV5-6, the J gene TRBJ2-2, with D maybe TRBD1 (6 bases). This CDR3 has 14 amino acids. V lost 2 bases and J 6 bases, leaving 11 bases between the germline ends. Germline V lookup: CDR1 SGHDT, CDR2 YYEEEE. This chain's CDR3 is CASSLTYRAGELFF. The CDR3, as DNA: TGTGCCAGCAGCTTAACCTACAGGGCCGGGGAGCTGTTTTTT.

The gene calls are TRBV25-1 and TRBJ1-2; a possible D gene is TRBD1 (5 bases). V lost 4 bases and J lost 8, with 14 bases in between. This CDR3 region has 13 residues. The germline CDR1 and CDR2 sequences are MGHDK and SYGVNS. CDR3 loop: CASSVDSLRGYTF. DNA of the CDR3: TGTGCCAGCAGTGTCGACAGTTTGAGGGGCTACACCTTC.

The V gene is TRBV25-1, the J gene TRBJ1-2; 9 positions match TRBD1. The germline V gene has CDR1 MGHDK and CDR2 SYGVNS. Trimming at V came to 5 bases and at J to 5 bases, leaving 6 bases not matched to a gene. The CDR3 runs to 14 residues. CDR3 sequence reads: CASSPPGQGYGYTF. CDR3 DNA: TGTGCCAGCAGTCCCCCGGGACAGGGTTATGGCTACACCTTC.

CDR3 coding DNA: TGTGCCAGTAGTATTAAGGGGCATAAACTATCTAACTATGGCTACACCTTC. Translation gives CASSIKGHKLSNYGYTF. This rearrangement joins TRBV19 to TRBJ1-2; tentatively, D is TRBD1 (5 bases). Germline V gene lookup returns CDR1 LNHDA and CDR2 SQIVND (reference sequence). V lost 3 bases, J lost 0 bases, and 17 bases lay in between. The CDR3 is made up of 17 amino acids.